Listed here is a single T cell receptor (beta chain). This specimen belongs to a study of cytomegalovirus exposure and HLA in healthy donors. The V gene's germline CDR1 is LNHDA and CDR2 SQIVND (reference sequence). V gave up 3 bases and J gave up 4 bases; unmatched junction bases: 4. The CDR3 has 15 amino acids. The PCR had 60 Vbeta and 13 Jbeta primers. Libraries were prepared by immunoSEQ multiplex PCR; TCRdb keeps only in-frame clonotypes and omits some of them. The sample has around 130,000 clones, roughly 70% seen once. The sample taken for sequencing was PBMCs. This chain connects TRBV19 to TRBJ2-7; 12 bases fit TRBD1. This sequence was found in a man aged 35-49 years in good health and CMV-seropositive. CDR3 coding DNA: TGTGCCAGTAGTATTGGGACAGGGGGCCTTTACGAGCAGTACTTC. It yields the protein CASSIGTGGLYEQYF.